One sample yielded the 22 T cell receptor beta chains listed below, sequenced in a study of graft-versus-host responses after intestinal transplantation. TCRdb's copy holds only in-frame clones and misses some; the assay was immunoSEQ multiplex PCR. The sample has some 77,000 clones; around 92% are singletons. The material was PBMCs, obtained 98 days after intestinal transplantation. The source is a human patient who received an intestinal transplant, so some T cells may come from the graft donor.

The chain couples TRBV20-1 to TRBJ2-3; the D is unclear. CDR1 and CDR2 from the germline V gene are DFQATT and SNEGSKA (reference sequence). Trimming cost V 0 bases and J 5 bases, with 3 bases left between them. This CDR3 is built from 11 residues. The DNA of the CDR3 is TGCAGTGCTAGAGAGGGAGATACGCAGTATTTT. Its protein product is CSAREGDTQYF.

The rearrangement uses TRBV7-3 and TRBJ2-2; 13 bases agree with TRBD2. This CDR3 comprises 20 residues. V lost 5 bases and J lost 3; bases outside the gene matches: 15. The germline CDR1 and CDR2 sequences are SGHTA and FQGTGA. CDR3 nucleotides: TGTGCCAGCAGCGACAAGGGACAGTGGGGACTAGCGGGGTACACCGGGGAGCTGTTTTTT. Amino acids: CASSDKGQWGLAGYTGELFF.

The chain links TRBV6-5 to TRBJ2-2, with D maybe TRBD1 (6 bases). The CDR3 runs to 13 residues. Trimming removed 6 bases from V and 6 bases from J, with 11 bases in between. Germline CDR1 MNHEY, CDR2 SVGAGI. CDR3 sequence: CASSPQGSGELFF. As DNA, the CDR3 is TGTGCCAGCAGCCCCCAGGGGTCCGGGGAGCTGTTTTTT.

This clone was detected only once. This chain connects TRBV6-6 to TRBJ1-1, with unresolved D. V dropped 3 bases and J dropped 2 bases, with 7 bases sitting between them. CDR1 and CDR2 from the germline V gene are MNHNY and SVGAGI (reference sequence). The CDR3 is made up of 13 amino acids. DNA of the CDR3: TGTGCCAGCAGTTATGGCAGTAACACTGAAGCTTTCTTT. This sequence encodes CASSYGSNTEAFF.

This chain links TRBV6-4 with TRBJ1-1, with D hard to call. CDR1 is MRHNA, CDR2 SNTAGT, per germline. This CDR3 region has 14 residues. V was trimmed by 7 bases and J by 5 bases, leaving 17 bases between them. The CDR3 sequence: CASMTPRTRTEAFF. In DNA, the CDR3 is TGTGCCAGCATGACCCCTAGGACGAGGACTGAAGCTTTCTTT.

On this clone itself: Additional DNA sequences in this sample encode the identical CDR3. The J gene is TRBJ2-5, the V gene TRBV19, with D tentatively TRBD1 (6 bases). The ends were cut back, 2 bases at V and 0 bases at J, with 7 bases in the middle. Germline V gene sequence: CDR1 LNHDA, CDR2 SQIVND (reference sequence). This CDR3 is 14 amino acids long. The CDR3 DNA reads TGTGCCAGTAGTATACAGGGGTACCAAGAGACCCAGTACTTC. Its translation is CASSIQGYQETQYF.

The rearrangement joins TRBV7-3 to TRBJ2-7; 7 positions agree with TRBD1. The CDR3 totals 14 residues. Looked up from germline, CDR1 is SGHTA and CDR2 is FQGTGA. Trimming removed 2 bases from V and 6 bases from J; junction bases left unmatched: 7. The DNA of the CDR3 is TGTGCCAGCAGCTTACCCACAGGGGCGCTCGAGCAGTACTTC. Its protein is CASSLPTGALEQYF.

This chain joins TRBV7-9 and TRBJ1-4, with a tentative D call TRBD1 (5 bases). The CDR3 covers 14 residues. Germline values: CDR1 SEHNR, CDR2 FQNEAQ (reference sequence). Trimming removed 3 bases at V and 4 bases at J, with 9 bases between. Written as DNA, the CDR3 is TGTGCCAGCAGCTTGCAGGGCGGTAATGAAAAACTGTTTTTT. Its protein is CASSLQGGNEKLFF.

The genes are TRBV28 and TRBJ1-5, with a possible D match to TRBD1 (5 bases). V dropped 10 bases and J dropped 6 bases, with 10 bases sitting between them. The CDR3 length is 11 residues. The germline gives CDR1 MDHEN, CDR2 SYDVKM. The CDR3 DNA is TGTGCCACCGGGACGGTTCAGCCCCAGCATTTT. Encoded protein: CATGTVQPQHF.

The chain links TRBV4-1 to TRBJ1-1, with D unresolved. Trimming stripped 0 bases from V and 0 bases from J, with 8 bases between. In germline, CDR1 is MGHRA, CDR2 YSYEKL. This CDR3 is 15 amino acids long. CDR3 protein: CASSQDGVVNTEAFF. The CDR3 DNA is TGCGCCAGCAGCCAAGATGGGGTGGTGAACACTGAAGCTTTCTTT.

This clone appeared once. The chain carries TRBV11-3 and TRBJ2-7; 10 bases line up with TRBD1. CDR1 and CDR2 (germline): SGHNT, YENEEA. Trimming cost V 5 bases and J 1 base; bases outside gene matches: 11. This CDR3 contains 17 residues. The CDR3 protein is CASSPSLWDRGSYEQYF. CDR3 bases: TGTGCCAGCAGCCCTAGCCTCTGGGACAGGGGATCCTACGAGCAGTACTTC.

The chain couples TRBV6-1 to TRBJ1-2; a weak D match, TRBD1 (5 bases). Germline-derived CDR1 and CDR2 are MNHNS and SASEGT. V lost 7 bases and J lost 3, with 15 bases in between. The CDR3 is 14 amino acids. The CDR3 protein is CASTLMTAHYGYTF. CDR3 in DNA: TGTGCCAGCACCCTGATGACAGCCCACTATGGCTACACCTTC.

The chain employs TRBV6-6 and TRBJ1-5, with TRBD1 as a possible D gene (5 bases). The germline V gene encodes CDR1 MNHNY and CDR2 SVGAGI (reference sequence). The CDR3 loop spans 14 amino acids. V gave up 4 bases and J gave up 8 bases, with 15 bases separating them. The CDR3 coding sequence is TGTGCCAGCAGTTCAGGGCTGCCCTCTGAGCCCCAGCATTTT. This translates into CASSSGLPSEPQHF.

The chain joins TRBV5-1 to TRBJ2-2; 9 bases are a match to TRBD1. V lost 4 bases to trimming and J lost 5 bases; unmatched junction nucleotides: 6. CDR1 SGHRS and CDR2 YFSETQ come from the germline V gene. CDR3 length: 15 residues. CDR3 amino acids: CASSHSQGATGELFF. CDR3 DNA sequence: TGCGCCAGCAGCCACTCACAGGGGGCGACCGGGGAGCTGTTTTTT.

This clone came up once. The chain has TRBV6-1 and TRBJ2-3; TRBD2 agrees at 13 bases. CDR1 is MNHNS, CDR2 SASEGT, per germline. The junction had 5 bases not matched to a gene; V was cut back by 7 bases and J by 4 bases. The CDR3 runs 15 residues. This CDR3 reads CASTWTSGGPDTQYF. CDR3 nucleotides: TGTGCCAGCACTTGGACTAGCGGGGGACCAGATACGCAGTATTTT.

The J gene is TRBJ2-1, the V gene TRBV14; D not resolved. V lost 5 bases, J lost 4 bases, and 15 bases lay in between. The CDR3 is made up of 15 amino acids. From germline, CDR1 is SGHDN and CDR2 FVKESK. CDR3 residues: CASSFNTAFYNEQFF. Written as DNA, the CDR3 is TGTGCCAGCAGCTTTAACACCGCCTTTTACAATGAGCAGTTCTTC.

This clone was recorded only once. The rearrangement uses TRBV13 and TRBJ2-7, with unresolved D. Germline-derived CDR1 and CDR2 are PRHDT and FYEKMQ (reference sequence). The CDR3 consists of 15 residues. Deletions cut 5 bases from V and 1 base from J, with 15 bases between. The CDR3 is CASSPDGGESYEQYF. The CDR3 coding sequence is TGTGCCAGCAGCCCGGACGGTGGGGAATCCTACGAGCAGTACTTC.

The chain recombines TRBV4-2 with TRBJ2-7; either TRBD1 or TRBD2 may fit D (5 bases each). This CDR3 has 17 residues. Looked up from germline, CDR1 is LGHNA and CDR2 is YNFKEQ. Deletions cut 4 bases from V and 0 bases from J, with 19 bases between. The CDR3 nucleotides read TGTGCCAGCAGCCTTAACCTGGGGGTGGCGAGCTCCTACGAGCAGTACTTC. Its protein is CASSLNLGVASSYEQYF.

In nucleotides, the CDR3 is TGTGCCAGCAGATTAGGACAGGGCGAGGGAAACGAGCAGTACTTC. Encoded protein: CASRLGQGEGNEQYF. The rearrangement links TRBV6-5 to TRBJ2-7, with TRBD1 identical over 8 bases. This CDR3 has 15 amino acids. CDR1 and CDR2 from the germline V gene are MNHEY and SVGAGI. After removal of 6 bases from V and 5 bases from J, the junction contained 12 bases not matched to a gene.

This rearrangement joins TRBV6-5 to TRBJ2-5; 7 nucleotides agree with TRBD1. CDR3 length: 14 residues. V dropped 6 bases and J dropped 3; count of bases not matched to a gene: 7. Germline assignment: CDR1 MNHEY and CDR2 SVGAGI. DNA for the CDR3: TGTGCCAGCAGCTCCGACAGGGTAGAAGAGACCCAGTACTTC. It encodes CASSSDRVEETQYF.

V and J are TRBV4-1 and TRBJ2-7, with 7 bases fitting TRBD2. From germline, CDR1 is MGHRA and CDR2 YSYEKL. J gave up 2 bases and V 1 base, and 5 bases lay outside the gene matches. This CDR3 has 15 amino acids. CDR3 coding DNA: TGCGCCAGCAGCCAAGCGTGGGGAGGGCCCTACGAGCAGTACTTC. This codes for CASSQAWGGPYEQYF.

The chain carries TRBV15 and TRBJ2-5; TRBD1 agrees at 8 bases. The J call may not be correct, given that the DNA end is closer to TRBJ2-7. Germline loops: CDR1 LNHNV, CDR2 YYDKDF (reference sequence). The CDR3 totals 15 residues. This CDR3 reads CATSRVDRENYEQYF. The CDR3 coding sequence is TGTGCCACCAGCAGAGTGGACAGGGAAAACTACGAGCAGTACTTC.